The 19 T cell receptor beta chains below come from one sample, sequenced in a study of cytomegalovirus exposure and HLA in healthy donors. The study ran its PCR with 60 Vbeta and 13 Jbeta primers. Sequencing was performed with immunoSEQ multiplex PCR; in TCRdb, only in-frame clones are kept and a portion is missing. Of roughly 120,000 clones listed, roughly 70% are singletons. Material for sequencing was PBMCs. The receptors come from a woman aged 70-85 years in good health and CMV-seropositive.

This sequence joins TRBV7-2 and TRBJ1-2; D gene unclear. CDR1 is SGHTA and CDR2 is FQGNSA in the germline V gene. The CDR3 spans 15 residues. Between the trimmed V and J ends, which lost 3 bases and 4 bases, there was a span of 15 bases. The DNA for the CDR3 is TGTGCCAGCAGCTTGCAGAACCTCGCCAGCTATGGCTACACCTTC. Translation gives CASSLQNLASYGYTF. Based on the CDR3 plus reference TRBV7-2 and TRBJ1-2, the full variable domain is GAGVSQSPSNKVTEKGKDVELRCDPISGHTALYWYRQSLGQGLEFLIYFQGNSAPDKSGLPSDRFSAERTGGSVSTLTIQRTQQEDSAVYLCASSLQNLASYGYTFGSGTRLTVV.

This chain connects TRBV7-9 to TRBJ1-3; 7 nucleotides align to TRBD1. Germline assignment: CDR1 SEHNR and CDR2 FQNEAQ (reference sequence). Trimming cost V 5 bases and J 4 bases; bases outside gene matches: 8. This CDR3 spans 15 amino acids. The CDR3 spells CASSPPDRSGNTIYF. CDR3 coding DNA: TGTGCCAGCAGCCCCCCGGACAGGTCCGGAAACACCATATATTTT.

This chain links TRBV2 with TRBJ2-3; D call uncertain. Trimming took 6 bases from V and 2 from J, leaving 12 bases between them. The CDR3 contains 14 residues. Germline lookup yields CDR1 SNHLY and CDR2 FYNNEI. Here the CDR3 reads CASRATWFTDTQYF. The CDR3 coding sequence is TGTGCCAGCAGAGCTACGTGGTTCACAGATACGCAGTATTTT.

This chain links TRBV4-1 with TRBJ1-4; 7 bases map to TRBD1. J lost 8 bases, V lost 2 bases, and 11 bases had no gene match. This CDR3 is 16 amino acids long. Germline assignment: CDR1 MGHRA and CDR2 YSYEKL. CDR3: CASSQLGSRGDEKLFF. The CDR3, as DNA: TGCGCCAGCAGCCAACTTGGGTCCAGGGGGGACGAAAAACTGTTTTTT.

V is TRBV7-2 and J is TRBJ1-2, with no clear D. The CDR3 is 14 amino acids. CDR1 SGHTA and CDR2 FQGNSA come from the germline V gene. V dropped 0 bases and J dropped 6 bases, with 11 bases sitting between them. CDR3 DNA: TGTGCCAGCAGCTTAGCCGGGTTCGCAGATGGCTACACCTTC. Translation: CASSLAGFADGYTF.

This clone was seen a single time. This rearrangement joins TRBV7-3 to TRBJ2-1, with no clear D. Germline lookup yields CDR1 SGHTA and CDR2 FQGTGA. The CDR3 totals 13 residues. V was shortened by 3 bases and J by 9 bases, with 12 bases between the two germline ends. The CDR3 loop is CASSFGQDGEQFF. Written as DNA, the CDR3 is TGTGCCAGCAGCTTTGGGCAAGACGGTGAGCAGTTCTTC.

This clone was counted only a few times. V usage is TRBV29-1 and J usage is TRBJ1-2; D uncertain. Trimming removed 7 bases from V and 8 bases from J, with 23 bases in between. Germline CDR1 SQVTM, CDR2 ANQGSEA. This CDR3 region has 14 residues. The CDR3 nucleotides read TGCAGCGCCACGGCGGGGTCCACATCCTGGGGCTACACCTTC. Its translation is CSATAGSTSWGYTF.

The chain links TRBV4-2 to TRBJ2-1; D perhaps matches TRBD2 (6 bases). CDR3 size: 16 residues. Germline loops: CDR1 LGHNA, CDR2 YNFKEQ. Trimming cost V 0 bases and J 4 bases, with 13 bases left between them. In nucleotides, the CDR3 is TGTGCCAGCAGCCAAGATATGCTAGCGCAGTACAATGAGCAGTTCTTC. Protein: CASSQDMLAQYNEQFF.

The J gene is TRBJ1-1, the V gene TRBV6-5; D is undetermined. V was pared by 6 bases and J by 11 bases, with 19 bases between. Per germline, CDR1 MNHEY and CDR2 SVGAGI. This CDR3 contains 13 residues. The CDR3 DNA follows: TGTGCCAGCAGGTCCGCCCGGAGCCCCCTGGCTTTCTTT. Encoded protein: CASRSARSPLAFF.

The gene calls are TRBV2 and TRBJ1-2; D gene ambiguous. The CDR3 spans 14 residues. V was shortened by 8 bases and J by 0 bases, with 13 bases between the two germline ends. The V gene's germline CDR1 is SNHLY and CDR2 FYNNEI. As DNA, the CDR3 is TGTGCCAGCGCCAGCGGAGGTCCTAACTATGGCTACACCTTC. It encodes CASASGGPNYGYTF.

This chain uses TRBV19 with TRBJ2-5; TRBD2 agrees at 10 bases. The junction had 8 bases not matched to a gene; V was cut back by 8 bases and J by 5 bases. The CDR3 runs 14 residues. Germline lookup yields CDR1 LNHDA and CDR2 SQIVND (reference sequence). CDR3 loop: CASRERGGWETQYF. In nucleotides, the CDR3 is TGTGCCAGTCGCGAGCGGGGGGGCTGGGAGACCCAGTACTTC.

V usage is TRBV27 and J usage is TRBJ1-4; D may be TRBD1 (5 bases). V dropped 3 bases and J dropped 3 bases, with 8 bases sitting between them. CDR3 length: 14 residues. Germline V gives CDR1 MNHEY, CDR2 SMNVEV (reference sequence). The CDR3 here is CASSLVQANEKLFF. CDR3 sequence (DNA): TGTGCCAGCAGTTTGGTACAGGCTAATGAAAAACTGTTTTTT.

The V call is TRBV7-9, the J call TRBJ2-3; 7 nucleotides line up with TRBD2. CDR3 length: 14 amino acids. V lost 4 bases and J lost 2; bases outside the gene matches: 3. Per germline, CDR1 SEHNR and CDR2 FQNEAQ (reference sequence). CDR3 in DNA: TGTGCCAGCAGCTGGGGGGGACCCACAGATACGCAGTATTTT. The encoded protein is CASSWGGPTDTQYF.

This chain connects TRBV6-6 to TRBJ2-7, with TRBD2 identical over 8 bases. The CDR3 length is 14 residues. V lost 0 bases to trimming and J lost 7 bases; unmatched junction nucleotides: 5. Looked up from germline, CDR1 is MNHNY and CDR2 is SVGAGI (reference sequence). The CDR3 DNA sequence: TGTGCCAGCAGTTACTCCGGGACTAGTGAGGAGCAGTACTTC. This translates into CASSYSGTSEEQYF.

The V and J genes are TRBV13 and TRBJ1-2; 9 positions match TRBD1. Germline CDR1 reads PRHDT; CDR2 reads FYEKMQ (reference sequence). This CDR3 is built from 16 residues. V was pared by 5 bases and J by 7 bases, with 14 bases of the junction left unmatched. DNA of the CDR3: TGTGCCAGCAGCCAGGGAAACAGGGGGCACAGGGCTGGCTACACCTTC. This encodes CASSQGNRGHRAGYTF.

The chain combines TRBV13 with TRBJ1-4; 8 bases align to TRBD1. V dropped 5 bases and J dropped 8; count of bases not matched to a gene: 4. CDR3 length: 13 residues. CDR1 is PRHDT, CDR2 FYEKMQ, per germline (reference sequence). The DNA of the CDR3 is TGTGCCAGCAGCGGGACAGGAGAGGAAAAACTGTTTTTT. This gives the protein CASSGTGEEKLFF. Looking up the rest from reference TRBV13 and TRBJ1-4 gives the full variable domain: AAGVIQSPRHLIKEKRETATLKCYPIPRHDTVYWYQQGPGQDPQFLISFYEKMQSDKGSIPDRFSAQQFSDYHSELNMSSLELGDSALYFCASSGTGEEKLFFGSGTQLSVL.

The rearrangement joins TRBV19 to TRBJ1-5, with 9 bases lining up with TRBD1. The CDR3 spans 16 residues. V was pared by 1 base and J by 7 bases, with 8 bases of the junction left unmatched. Germline assignment: CDR1 LNHDA and CDR2 SQIVND (reference sequence). CDR3 loop: CASSIVTGGLGQPQHF. As DNA, the CDR3 is TGTGCCAGTAGTATAGTAACAGGGGGCTTGGGGCAGCCCCAGCATTTT.

The rearrangement links TRBV5-4 to TRBJ2-5; 8 bases are shared with TRBD2. CDR1 is SGHNT, CDR2 YYREEE, per germline (reference sequence). The ends lost 0 bases at V and 5 bases at J; junction bases unmatched: 9. The CDR3 totals 16 residues. The CDR3 nucleotides read TGTGCCAGCAGCTTGGGAGGGCGGGGGGCTCCGGAGACCCAGTACTTC. As protein: CASSLGGRGAPETQYF.

This chain joins TRBV6-1 and TRBJ1-2, with unresolved D. The V gene's germline CDR1 is MNHNS and CDR2 SASEGT. CDR3 length: 11 residues. The V end was cut by 6 bases, the J end by 6 bases, with 8 bases between. In DNA, the CDR3 is TGTGCCAGCAGGCCGGAGGATGGCTACACCTTC. Amino acid sequence: CASRPEDGYTF.